A selection of T cell receptor beta chains follows, all from one sample in a study of beta chain features in type 1 diabetes. The data were produced by immunoSEQ multiplex PCR, yet TCRdb's version contains in-frame clones alone and is incomplete. The sample has hundreds of thousands of clones; about 14% are singletons. The sample taken for sequencing was naive CD4+ T cells from blood. These receptors came from a man aged 18-30 years with type 1 diabetes. CDR3s include the opening cysteine and the closing phenylalanine or tryptophan. A D gene is named only where the DNA matches it firmly. Part of the rows lack a size; the others show once, few, many or a class for expanded clones.

>TRBV28|TRBD1|TRBJ2-7|few
TGTGCCAGCAGTTTCGGGGACAGGGTATACGAGCAGTACTTC
CASSFGDRVYEQYF
>TRBV11-3|TRBD2|TRBJ2-1|-
TGTGCCAGCAGGTCGGGACTAGGGGACAATGAGCAGTTCTTC
CASRSGLGDNEQFF
>TRBV7-8|-|TRBJ2-7|few
TGTGCCAGCAGCCTGCCCTATGGACAGTCTGAGCAGTACTTC
CASSLPYGQSEQYF
>TRBV28|-|TRBJ1-2|-
TGTGCCAGCAGTTTAAGGCTGACGTTCCTCTATGGCTACACCTTC
CASSLRLTFLYGYTF
>TRBV5-1|-|TRBJ2-3|few
TGCGCCAGCAGCTTTGGACTATTAACAGATACGCAGTATTTT
CASSFGLLTDTQYF
>TRBV5-6|-|TRBJ2-3|-
TGTGCCAGCAGCTTGGGGGACGTGACAGATACGCAGTATTTT
CASSLGDVTDTQYF
>TRBV19|-|TRBJ2-5|-
TGTGCCAGTAGTCTGAGGGGAGAGACCCAGTACTTC
CASSLRGETQYF
>TRBV7-9|-|TRBJ2-5|-
TGTGCCAGCAGTTATAGTACAAGTCAAGAGACCCAGTACTTC
CASSYSTSQETQYF
>TRBV6-6|-|TRBJ1-4|-
TGTGCCACTCGAACAGGGACGGTCGACGAAAAACTGTTTTTT
CATRTGTVDEKLFF
>TRBV29-1|-|TRBJ2-3|few
TGCAGCGCAGGCCACCTTAGCACAGATACGCAGTATTTT
CSAGHLSTDTQYF
>TRBV29-1|-|TRBJ1-6|-
TGCAGCGTTGGGTTGGCCTATAATTCACCCCTCCACTTT
CSVGLAYNSPLHF
>TRBV7-3|TRBD2|TRBJ2-7|few
TGTGCCAGCAGTTCCAGCGGGGGCTACGAGCAGTACTTC
CASSSSGGYEQYF
>TRBV10-3|TRBD1|TRBJ2-7|-
TGTGCCGGAACAGGGGGGTACGGATCCTACGAGCAGTACTTC
CAGTGGYGSYEQYF
>TRBV27|-|TRBJ2-3|few
TGTGCCACCGCCCGAGCGGAAGCGACTAGCACAGATACGCAGTATTTT
CATARAEATSTDTQYF
>TRBV7-2|-|TRBJ1-1|few
TGTGCCAGCAGCTTAGCGGGACACTTTGAAGCTTTCTTT
CASSLAGHFEAFF
>TRBV7-9|TRBD1|TRBJ2-7|few
TGTGCCAGCAGCCCCGGACAGGGCCCCTCTTACGAGCAGTACTTC
CASSPGQGPSYEQYF
>TRBV30|-|TRBJ2-3|few
TGTGCCTGGGCTCAGGGGGGGAGTACCGATACGCAGTATTTT
CAWAQGGSTDTQYF
>TRBV15|-|TRBJ2-7|-
TGTGCCACCAGCAGAGATACAGGGAGGTCCTACGAGCAGTACTTC
CATSRDTGRSYEQYF
>TRBV18|-|TRBJ2-3|few
TGTGCCAGCTCACCTGGCTCCCGCACAGATACGCAGTATTTT
CASSPGSRTDTQYF
>TRBV11-2|-|TRBJ2-5|-
TGTGCCAGCAGCTTAGGGCCTCGGGACTCGGAGACCCAGTACTTC
CASSLGPRDSETQYF
>TRBV2|TRBD1|TRBJ1-5|few
TGTGCCAGCAGTGGGGACAGGGGTTTTCAGCCCCAGCATTTT
CASSGDRGFQPQHF
>TRBV28|-|TRBJ1-1|once
TGTGCCAGCAGGTGGACGAACGGGGCATACACTGAAGCTTTCTTT
CASRWTNGAYTEAFF
>TRBV7-3|TRBD2|TRBJ2-2|few
TGTGCCAGCACCCCCCTCGGGGGGGTGCCCGGGGAGCTGTTTTTT
CASTPLGGVPGELFF
>TRBV7-9|-|TRBJ1-4|few
TGTGCCAGCAGCGACCGGGCTCGAGAAAAACTGTTTTTT
CASSDRAREKLFF
>TRBV30|TRBD2|TRBJ2-1|-
TGTGCCTGGAGTGGAGGAGTCAGCGGGGGTAATGAGCAGTTCTTC
CAWSGGVSGGNEQFF
>TRBV5-1|TRBD1|TRBJ2-3|-
TGCGCCAGCAGCTTACTTCTACAGGGGGCGGCAGATACGCAGTATTTT
CASSLLLQGAADTQYF
>TRBV10-3|TRBD1|TRBJ2-7|few
TGTGCCATCAGTGCCTCAACGGGACAGGGTCCCCAGCAGTACTTC
CAISASTGQGPQQYF
>TRBV9|-|TRBJ2-4|-
TGTGCCAGCAGCGTAGGGGCCTTGGGGAGCTCTGCCAAAAACATTCAGTACTTC
CASSVGALGSSAKNIQYF
>TRBV13|TRBD1|TRBJ2-3|few
TGTGCCAGCAGCTTAGATCCAGGGGGCAATACGCAGTATTTT
CASSLDPGGNTQYF
>TRBV9|TRBD1|TRBJ1-1|-
TGTGCCAGCAGCGCCTGGGGACAGGGAAACACTGAAGCTTTCTTT
CASSAWGQGNTEAFF
>TRBV6-1|-|TRBJ1-2|few
TGTGCCAGTCTCCGGGACGGAAACTATGGCTACACCTTC
CASLRDGNYGYTF
>TRBV10-3|-|TRBJ2-1|-
TGTGCCATCCGGATCGGGGGAGATTACAATGAGCAGTTCTTC
CAIRIGGDYNEQFF
>TRBV4-2|-|TRBJ2-5|few
TGTGCCAGCAGCCAAGGCGACCGGGGCGGAGAGACCCAGTACTTC
CASSQGDRGGETQYF
>TRBV11-2|-|TRBJ2-5|-
TGTGCCAGCACCCAGCACGAAGAGACCCAGTACTTC
CASTQHEETQYF
>TRBV10-3|TRBD2|TRBJ2-1|few
TGTGCCATCAGTGATGCGCGGGGGGGCTCCTACAATGAGCAGTTCTTC
CAISDARGGSYNEQFF
>TRBV29-1|-|TRBJ2-7|-
TGCAGCGCCGCGCTTAAGGGGGGAACCTACGAGCAGTACTTC
CSAALKGGTYEQYF
>TRBV28|-|TRBJ1-1|few
TGTGCCAGCAGGGAAGGCGGAGGACAGAACACTGAAGCTTTCTTT
CASREGGGQNTEAFF
>TRBV30|TRBD1|TRBJ2-5|-
TGTGCCTGGATGCCCCGGGACAGATACCAAGAGACCCAGTACTTC
CAWMPRDRYQETQYF
>TRBV30|-|TRBJ2-7|-
TGTGCCTGGAGTGATGCGAATGCCCACGAGCAGTACTTC
CAWSDANAHEQYF
>TRBV28|TRBD1|TRBJ1-1|few
TGTGCCAGCAGTATTTGGACAGGGGAGGCTTTCTTT
CASSIWTGEAFF
>TRBV5-4|-|TRBJ2-3|few
TGTGCCAGCAGCCGAACGGCCACAGATACGCAGTATTTT
CASSRTATDTQYF
>TRBV5-4|TRBD2|TRBJ2-5|-
TGTGCCAGCAGCTGGACTAGCGGGAGCCAAGAGACCCAGTACTTC
CASSWTSGSQETQYF
>TRBV18|TRBD1|TRBJ2-4|-
TGTGCCAGCTCACCTGACAGGGGGCTGCTAGCCAAAAACATTCAGTACTTC
CASSPDRGLLAKNIQYF
>TRBV30|TRBD1|TRBJ1-2|-
TGTGCCTGGCGAAGACAGGGGATCGACTATGGCTACACCTTC
CAWRRQGIDYGYTF
>TRBV18|-|TRBJ1-2|-
TGTGCCAGCTCACCACGGGGTGACGCTGGCTACACCTTC
CASSPRGDAGYTF
>TRBV30|TRBD1|TRBJ1-1|few
TGTGCCTGGGATCGGACAGGGGGAACTGAAGCTTTCTTT
CAWDRTGGTEAFF
>TRBV20-1|-|TRBJ2-7|-
TGCAGTGGACGGGACAACTACGAGCAGTACTTC
CSGRDNYEQYF
>TRBV5-4|-|TRBJ2-5|few
TGTGCCAGCAGCTTGCAAAGCCTACAAGAGACCCAGTACTTC
CASSLQSLQETQYF
>TRBV5-1|-|TRBJ1-2|few
TGCGCCAGCAGCCCGAATCCCGATTTATACTATGGCTACACCTTC
CASSPNPDLYYGYTF
>TRBV9|-|TRBJ1-1|-
TGTGCCAGCAGCGACTTGCGGGGTACCGCTGAAGCTTTCTTT
CASSDLRGTAEAFF
>TRBV29-1|-|TRBJ1-2|few
TGCAGCATCGAGGACCCCGGGGTTAACTATGGCTACACCTTC
CSIEDPGVNYGYTF
>TRBV5-6|-|TRBJ2-6|few
TGTGCCAGCAGCTTGCAGGGCTCTGGGGCCAACGTCCTGACTTTC
CASSLQGSGANVLTF
>TRBV7-2|-|TRBJ2-3|-
TGTGCCAGCAGCTTGAGAGATACGCAGTATTTT
CASSLRDTQYF
>TRBV28|-|TRBJ2-5|few
TGTGCCAGCAGTTTATCCTCGGGGACCAGCCAAGAGACCCAGTACTTC
CASSLSSGTSQETQYF
>TRBV9|-|TRBJ2-3|few
TGTGCCAGCAGCCAGGAGAATAGCGGCTACACAGATACGCAGTATTTT
CASSQENSGYTDTQYF
>TRBV30|TRBD2|TRBJ2-2|once
TGTGCCTGGACGAAAATTGCGGGGGTCCACGGGGAGCTGTTTTTT
CAWTKIAGVHGELFF
>TRBV6-5|-|TRBJ1-5|few
TGTGCCAGCAGTCTAAGTCGTAATCAGCCCCAGCATTTT
CASSLSRNQPQHF
>TRBV2|-|TRBJ2-6|few
TGTGCCAGCACTTTCTCTGGGGCCAACGTCCTGACTTTC
CASTFSGANVLTF
>TRBV19|-|TRBJ2-4|few
TGTGCCAGTACAGACCTAGCCAAAAACATTCAGTACTTC
CASTDLAKNIQYF
>TRBV6-5|-|TRBJ1-2|few
TGTGCCAGCAGTGCTGGACAGAGCTATGGCTACACCTTC
CASSAGQSYGYTF